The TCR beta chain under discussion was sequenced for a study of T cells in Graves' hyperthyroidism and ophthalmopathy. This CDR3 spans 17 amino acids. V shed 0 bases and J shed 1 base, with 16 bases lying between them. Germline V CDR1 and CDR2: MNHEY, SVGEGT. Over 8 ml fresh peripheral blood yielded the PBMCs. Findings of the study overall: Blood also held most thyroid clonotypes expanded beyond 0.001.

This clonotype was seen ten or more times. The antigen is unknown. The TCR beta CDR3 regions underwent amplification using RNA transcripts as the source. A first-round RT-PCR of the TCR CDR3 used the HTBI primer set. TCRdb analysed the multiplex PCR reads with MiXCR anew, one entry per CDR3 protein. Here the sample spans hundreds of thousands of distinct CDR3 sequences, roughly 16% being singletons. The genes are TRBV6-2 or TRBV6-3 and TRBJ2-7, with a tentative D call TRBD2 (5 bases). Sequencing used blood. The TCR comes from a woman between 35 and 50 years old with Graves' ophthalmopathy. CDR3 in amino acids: CASSYSVAGISSYEQYF. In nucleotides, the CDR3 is TGTGCCAGCAGTTACTCTGTAGCCGGGATTTCGTCCTACGAGCAGTACTTC.